The 17 T cell receptor beta chains below come from one sample, sequenced in a study of early T cells in non-severe SARS-CoV-2 infection. One entry per CDR3 protein results from TCRdb running MiXCR on the 5' RACE reads. In the table there are 65,000 to 95,000 distinct CDR3 sequences, 10% to 15% of which are singletons. The material sequenced was whole blood, taken at baseline. The receptors originated from an adult who was a healthcare worker with PCR-confirmed SARS-CoV-2 infection or an uninfected control (not recorded which). The donor label of this sample is uncertain.

This clonotype has just a few counts. An end of the junction does not agree with germline; a read error may underlie this. V usage is TRBV13 and J usage is TRBJ2-4; 10 nucleotides line up with TRBD2. The CDR3 totals 16 residues. Germline-derived CDR1 and CDR2 are PRHDT and FYEKMQ (reference sequence). This CDR3 reads CASSLGLADNKNIQYF. For the CDR3, the DNA is TGTGCCAGCAGCCTAGGACTAGCGGACAACAAAAACATTCAGTACTTC.

The rearrangement uses TRBV12-3 or TRBV12-4 and TRBJ1-1; D ambiguous. Trimming removed 3 bases at V and 1 base at J, with 6 bases between. The CDR3 totals 13 residues. The CDR3 loop is CASSFNQNTEAFF. CDR3 coding DNA: TGTGCCAGCAGTTTTAACCAGAACACTGAAGCTTTCTTT.

The chain couples TRBV13 to TRBJ2-1; D could derive from TRBD1 or TRBD2 (6 bases each). Between the trimmed V and J ends, which lost 4 bases and 1 base, there was a span of 14 bases. Germline assignment: CDR1 PRHDT and CDR2 FYEKMQ (reference sequence). The CDR3 consists of 16 residues. The CDR3 protein is CASSSLTGASYNEQFF. The DNA of the CDR3 is TGTGCCAGCAGCTCCCTCACGGGGGCATCCTACAATGAGCAGTTCTTC.

In this sample, this clonotype turned up many times. This chain joins TRBV7-6 and TRBJ2-1, with D hard to call. CDR3 length: 13 residues. The ends were cut back, 5 bases at V and 8 bases at J, with 13 bases in the middle. Per germline, CDR1 SGHVS and CDR2 FNYEAQ. The CDR3 bases are TGTGCCAGCAGCGTTTTAAGTGGGGATGAGCAGTTCTTC. This sequence encodes CASSVLSGDEQFF. The entire variable domain, with the rest obtained from reference TRBV7-6 and TRBJ2-1, is as follows: GAGVSQSPRYKVTKRGQDVALRCDPISGHVSLYWYRQALGQGPEFLTYFNYEAQQDKSGLPNDRFSAERPEGSISTLTIQRTEQRDSAMYRCASSVLSGDEQFFGPGTRLTVL.

This clonotype was seen many times. The chain combines TRBV9 with TRBJ2-6; D possibly matches TRBD1 or TRBD2 (5 bases each). Germline V lookup: CDR1 SGDLS, CDR2 YYNGEE. V shed 3 bases and J shed 7 bases, with 17 bases lying between them. The CDR3 is 16 amino acids. The CDR3 DNA reads TGTGCCAGCAGCGAAAATTGGGACGGAGCCGCCAACGTCCTGACTTTC. This encodes CASSENWDGAANVLTF.

This chain links TRBV7-6 with TRBJ1-2, with 7 bases fitting TRBD1. With 5 bases clipped from V and 6 bases from J, the junction kept 6 bases outside the gene matches. Germline-derived CDR1 and CDR2 are SGHVS and FNYEAQ. The CDR3 sequence is 13 residues long. CDR3 nucleotides: TGTGCCAGCAGCCGACAGGGTAGAAATGGCTACACCTTC. It yields the protein CASSRQGRNGYTF.

The chain uses TRBV2 and TRBJ2-7; 14 nucleotides agree with TRBD2. The V gene's germline CDR1 is SNHLY and CDR2 FYNNEI. V was clipped by 6 bases and J by 7 bases; unmatched bases: 11. CDR3 length equals 16 residues. CDR3 sequence reads: CASSDTRLAGGPEQYF. CDR3 bases: TGTGCCAGCAGCGATACCCGACTAGCGGGAGGGCCTGAGCAGTACTTC.

The V call is TRBV12-3 or TRBV12-4, the J call TRBJ2-1, with D possibly matching TRBD1 (7 bases). The CDR3 has 15 amino acids. V lost 6 bases and J lost 5, with 17 bases in between. The CDR3 loop reads CASSRAGQTHNEQFF. CDR3 nucleotides: TGTGCCAGCAGCAGGGCGGGACAGACCCACAATGAGCAGTTCTTC.

This clonotype was detected many times. This chain links TRBV5-1 with TRBJ2-5; the match to TRBD1 covers 7 bases. Germline V gene sequence: CDR1 SGHRS, CDR2 YFSETQ. The junction had 17 bases not matched to a gene; V was cut back by 5 bases and J by 4 bases. The CDR3 length is 17 residues. The CDR3 region is CASRLLRSGGLRETQYF. The CDR3 DNA reads TGCGCCAGCAGGCTCCTCCGGTCAGGGGGTTTGAGAGAGACCCAGTACTTC.

This clonotype has at least ten counts. This chain connects TRBV10-1 to TRBJ2-3; D might be TRBD1 (6 bases). The length of the CDR3 is 15 residues. Germline V lookup: CDR1 WNHNN, CDR2 SYGVQD (reference sequence). Trimming pared 0 bases from V and 7 bases from J, leaving 14 bases between. The CDR3 loop reads CASSESDSLGHTQYF. CDR3 in DNA: TGCGCCAGCAGTGAGTCGGACAGCCTGGGCCATACGCAGTATTTT.

V usage is TRBV10-2 and J usage is TRBJ1-1; 10 bases are a match to TRBD1. The CDR3 totals 14 residues. V gave up 4 bases and J gave up 9 bases; unmatched junction bases: 8. CDR1 is WSHSY, CDR2 SAAADI, per germline. The CDR3 sequence is CASSGGTGEKKAFF. The CDR3 DNA is TGCGCCAGCAGTGGTGGGACAGGGGAAAAAAAAGCTTTCTTT.

This clonotype has a handful of counts. This sequence joins TRBV7-8 and TRBJ2-1; either TRBD1 or TRBD2 may supply D (5 bases each). The CDR3 contains 16 residues. Germline CDR1 reads SGHVS; CDR2 reads FQNEAQ. With 5 bases removed from V and 2 bases from J, the gap between germline ends came to 16 bases. CDR3 protein: CASSPHPPGPYNEQFF. The CDR3, as DNA: TGTGCCAGCAGCCCCCATCCCCCGGGGCCCTACAATGAGCAGTTCTTC.

Ten or more counts support this clonotype. The chain recombines TRBV20-1 with TRBJ2-1; 8 bases are shared with TRBD2. This CDR3 is built from 13 residues. CDR1 is DFQATT and CDR2 is SNEGSKA in the germline V gene (reference sequence). With V trimmed by 7 bases and J by 6 bases, 8 bases remained unmatched. The CDR3 spells CSVPGLGANEQFF. DNA of the CDR3: TGCAGTGTTCCGGGACTAGGGGCCAATGAGCAGTTCTTC.

This clonotype has ten or more counts. This chain links TRBV7-6 with TRBJ1-5, with D tentatively TRBD1 (6 bases). Germline loops: CDR1 SGHVS, CDR2 FNYEAQ. V lost 3 bases and J 6 bases, leaving 9 bases between the germline ends. This CDR3 spans 13 amino acids. The CDR3 is CASSFGGIQPQHF. As DNA, the CDR3 is TGTGCCAGCAGCTTTGGGGGCATTCAGCCCCAGCATTTT.

Only a few counts were recorded for this clonotype. This sequence joins TRBV4-1 and TRBJ1-3; D may be TRBD1 (6 bases). This CDR3 comprises 14 residues. Germline lookup yields CDR1 MGHRA and CDR2 YSYEKL. With 0 bases removed from V and 8 bases from J, the gap between germline ends came to 11 bases. This chain's CDR3 is CASSQDHRVHTIYF. The DNA for the CDR3 is TGCGCCAGCAGCCAAGACCACAGGGTACACACCATATATTTT.

Many counts were recorded for this clonotype. This chain joins TRBV30 and TRBJ1-3; D perhaps matches TRBD1 (6 bases). CDR1 and CDR2 from the germline V gene are GTSNPN and SVGIG (reference sequence). The CDR3 is 14 residues long. The V gene lost 1 base and the J gene lost 2 bases, with 9 bases spanning the gap. The chain's CDR3 is CAWSDRAAGNTIYF. The CDR3 region has the DNA TGTGCCTGGAGTGACAGGGCGGCTGGAAACACCATATATTTT.

The table lists this clonotype with many counts. The chain joins TRBV6-5 to TRBJ2-3, with a tentative D call TRBD2 (5 bases). Germline V gene lookup returns CDR1 MNHEY and CDR2 SVGAGI. V dropped 7 bases and J dropped 5 bases, with 10 bases sitting between them. The length of the CDR3 is 12 residues. CDR3 sequence (DNA): TGTGCCAGCAAGGACGGGGTAGATACGCAGTATTTT. Translating it yields CASKDGVDTQYF.